This T cell receptor beta chain was profiled in a study of blood T cell repertoires in COVID-19. The method was immunoSEQ multiplex PCR; TCRdb's version includes in-frame clones alone and lacks a portion of them. The sample holds 250,000 to 300,000 clones, 90% seen once. The CDR3 is made up of 14 amino acids. The rearrangement links TRBV1 to TRBJ1-2. TRBV1 is recorded as a pseudogene. This receptor was taken from a woman younger than 45 who had recovered from COVID-19. Sequences were obtained from PBMCs or T cells enriched from blood (not recorded which). The chain's CDR3 is CTSSQPPRLYGYTF. In nucleotides, the CDR3 is TGCACCAGCAGCCAACCACCCCGACTGTATGGCTACACCTTC.